Sequencing of this T cell receptor beta chain was carried out in a study of T-cell memory formation after mild COVID-19. Study information: Each donor largely had its own TCR clusters. Study outcomes and limitations: Contracting clones from day 15 to 85 had balanced CD4/CD8; later expanders favoured CD4+. Mainly in CM and EM were contracting CD4+ clones; CD8+ were in EMRA.

TCRdb processed the 5' RACE reads anew with MiXCR; each CDR3 protein has one entry. The sample holds about 250,000 distinct CDR3 sequences, about a sixth seen once. The V and J ends lost 7 bases and 4 bases respectively, with 18 bases between them. The CDR3 loop spans 15 amino acids. Points on this clonotype: Its specificity is not known.

The chain recombines TRBV12-3 or TRBV12-4 with TRBJ2-3; perhaps TRBD2 as D (5 bases). The TCR sequence derives from a young man who had mild COVID-19 (a few samples of this study predate the infection). Cell type and time point are not known. Sequenced material: PBMCs or a T cell subset sorted from them (not recorded which). The CDR3, as DNA: TGTGCCAGCACAGTCCCCCCCCGAGGGCCAGATACGCAGTATTTT. Residues: CASTVPPRGPDTQYF.